This section outlines one T cell receptor (beta chain) sequence together with its context. In its sample, this clonotype was seen many times. Its antigen remains unidentified. Base qualities are missing; no much larger clone stands one base away. Genomic DNA was used as template for profiling of TCR beta VDJ combinations and CDR3 sequences. An Illumina HiSeq 2000 was the platform used for TCR repertoire sequencing. The original methods were these. TRBV/TRBJ rearrangement plots, CDR3 size and DJ length profiles, and Simpson's diversity index were used to evaluate the repertoires. The most abundant DNA sequence in the deep sequencing data was taken as the immunodominant clone. CDR3 amino acid sequences were screened for sharing across subjects and compared with published repertoires and the VDJdb database. TCRdb's own reprocessing of the public reads used fastp at Q25 and MiXCR and kept productive beta chains. Duplicate CDR3 protein sequences are folded into a single record with the most common DNA and genes. The V and J calls were not made by the authors but by TCRdb's processing. For this sample there are about 200,000 distinct CDR3 sequences; about half appear just once. Around 20% of the sample is held by the ten biggest clonotypes.

This record belongs to a study of CD8+CD57+ T cells in acquired aplastic anemia listed by TCRdb under 2018. As for the study more broadly: DNA extracted from sorted CD4+ and CD8+ cells had a mean of roughly 3.4 ug, with a range of roughly 0.17 to 27.4 ug. CD8+CD57+ expansion was defined as frequency above the mean frequency observed in healthy subjects. Broad study findings and their caveats: Roughly 29 CD8+ CDR3 sequences were found to be shared between patients and controls, but these sequences appeared to be highly expressed in patients and within the immunodominant clones of the patients. No significant difference in CD8+ Simpson's diversity was found between patients and healthy controls (P=0.060).

CDR1 and CDR2 (DFQATT, SNEGSKA) derive from the germline V gene (reference sequence). V is trimmed back by 0 bases and J by 5 bases, and the junction contains 5 bases that no gene match accounts for. CDR3 length: 16 amino acids, cysteine to phenylalanine. The read is trimmed to its CDR3 DNA, 48 bases read in frame from base 1. Expansion of CD8+CD57+ cells had been shown by flow cytometry in the patients chosen for sequencing. All patients had severe acquired aplastic anemia diagnosed by International Study of Aplastic Anemia and Agranulocytosis and Camitta criteria. No therapy had been received by the patients at the time of blood sampling. In the study, sorted CD4+ and CD8+ blood T cells from patients with severe aplastic anemia and from healthy subjects underwent deep sequencing of TCR repertoires. Patients were enrolled under clinicaltrials.gov protocols 00001620, 01623167, 00001397, 00071045, 00081523 and 00961064 in the USA. Ficoll-Paque density gradient centrifugation was used to isolate peripheral blood mononuclear cells. Before DNA extraction, CD4+ and CD8+ T cells were sorted with FACS or magnetic beads.

The sample comprised sorted CD4+, CD8+, or CD8+CD57+ T cells (not recorded which) from PBMCs. This clonotype was obtained from a human donor with aplastic anemia. The sequence joins TRBV20-1 to TRBJ1-6; TRBD1 matches 9 bases in the middle. The CDR3 protein: CSARDLRTGDNSPLHF. The DNA sequence is TGCAGTGCTAGAGATCTCAGGACAGGGGATAATTCACCCCTCCACTTT.